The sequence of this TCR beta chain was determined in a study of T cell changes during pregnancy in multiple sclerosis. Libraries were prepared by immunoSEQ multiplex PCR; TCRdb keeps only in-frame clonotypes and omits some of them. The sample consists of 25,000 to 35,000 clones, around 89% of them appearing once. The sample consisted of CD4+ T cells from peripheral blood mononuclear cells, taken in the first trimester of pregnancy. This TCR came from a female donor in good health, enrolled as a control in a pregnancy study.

This chain's CDR3 is CSVATSGGETQYF. Written as DNA, the CDR3 is TGCAGCGTTGCGACTAGCGGGGGCGAGACCCAGTACTTC. This chain connects TRBV29-1 to TRBJ2-5, with 12 nucleotides matching TRBD2. Germline V gene lookup returns CDR1 SQVTM and CDR2 ANQGSEA. Trimming removed 4 bases from V and 5 bases from J; junction bases left unmatched: 2. The CDR3 has 13 residues.